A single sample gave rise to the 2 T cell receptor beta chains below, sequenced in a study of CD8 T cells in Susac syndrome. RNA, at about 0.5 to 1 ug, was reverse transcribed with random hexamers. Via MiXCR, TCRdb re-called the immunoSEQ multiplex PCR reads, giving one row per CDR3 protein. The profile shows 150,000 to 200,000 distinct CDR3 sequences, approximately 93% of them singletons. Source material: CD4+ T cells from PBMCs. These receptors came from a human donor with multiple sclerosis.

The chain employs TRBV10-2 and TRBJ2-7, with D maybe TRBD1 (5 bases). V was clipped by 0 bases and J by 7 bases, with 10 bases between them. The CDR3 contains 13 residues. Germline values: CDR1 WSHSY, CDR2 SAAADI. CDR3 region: CASSESQGGEQYF. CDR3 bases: TGCGCCAGCAGTGAGTCCCAGGGTGGGGAGCAGTACTTC.

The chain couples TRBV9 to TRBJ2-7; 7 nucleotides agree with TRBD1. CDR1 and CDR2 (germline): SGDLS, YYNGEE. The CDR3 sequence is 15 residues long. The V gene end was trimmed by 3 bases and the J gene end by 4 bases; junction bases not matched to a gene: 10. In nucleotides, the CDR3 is TGTGCCAGCAGCGCCACTCCGGACAGGAAGTACGAGCAGTACTTC. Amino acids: CASSATPDRKYEQYF.